The present entry profiles one T cell receptor beta chain with its context. These data belong to a study of blood T cells in healthy people across ages. A sample-barcoded 5' primer and a J-beta primer mix were used in a second PCR of about 7 to 12 cycles. TCRdb re-called the 5' RACE reads through MiXCR, storing one row per CDR3 protein. The sample lists about a million distinct CDR3 sequences, roughly 52% occurring once. V was clipped by 0 bases and J by 0 bases, with 15 bases between them. The CDR3 is 17 amino acids. The germline gives CDR1 LGHNA, CDR2 YNFKEQ. This sequence was found in a man aged 30 to 45 in good health. This chain uses TRBV4-2 with TRBJ2-7, with D perhaps assigned TRBD1 or TRBD2 (6 bases each). Sample: blood. The CDR3 coding sequence is TGTGCCAGCAGCCAAGACTTCGGGGGCCATTCCTCCTACGAGCAGTACTTC. Translated, it gives CASSQDFGGHSSYEQYF.